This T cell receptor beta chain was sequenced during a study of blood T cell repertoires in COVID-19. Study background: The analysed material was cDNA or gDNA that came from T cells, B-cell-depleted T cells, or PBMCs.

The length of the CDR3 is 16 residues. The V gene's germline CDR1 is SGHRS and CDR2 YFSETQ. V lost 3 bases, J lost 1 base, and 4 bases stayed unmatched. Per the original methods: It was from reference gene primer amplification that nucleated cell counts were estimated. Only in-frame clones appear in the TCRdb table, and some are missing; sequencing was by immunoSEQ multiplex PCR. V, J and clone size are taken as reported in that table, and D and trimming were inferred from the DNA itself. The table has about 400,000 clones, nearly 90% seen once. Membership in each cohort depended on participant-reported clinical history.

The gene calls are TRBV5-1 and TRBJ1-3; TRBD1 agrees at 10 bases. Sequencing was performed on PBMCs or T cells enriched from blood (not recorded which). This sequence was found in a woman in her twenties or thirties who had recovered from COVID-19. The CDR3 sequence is CASSSGTGASGNTIYF. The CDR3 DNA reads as TGCGCCAGCAGCTCGGGGACAGGGGCGTCTGGAAACACCATATATTTT.